Listed below are T cell receptor beta chains from one sample, sequenced in a study of T-cell reconstitution after alpha-beta-depleted transplantation in children. Each CDR3 protein is one row after TCRdb ran MiXCR on the PCR reads. Seen here are fewer than 1 million distinct CDR3 sequences, roughly 15% observed once, and the top ten hold 5%. The sample consisted of PBMCs, mostly from graft donor cells, taken 360 days after TCRalphabeta/CD19-depleted stem cell transplant. The receptors were sampled from a male patient younger than 18 who had a stem cell transplant for acute lymphoblastic leukemia, so the T cells may come from the graft donor. Each CDR3 is given with its conserved first and last residue. Each record gives: clone size, J gene, D gene, V gene, CDR3 protein, CDR3 DNA. The D gene is left open where the match is weak. Clone sizes are given selectively: once, few, many, or a class where the clone is expanded.

few	TRBJ1-2	.	TRBV5-1	CASSLGSANGYTF	TGCGCCAGCAGCTTGGGCAGCGCCAATGGCTACACCTTC
.	TRBJ2-5	TRBD2	TRBV7-9	CASSYRLAGNQETQYF	TGTGCCAGCAGTTACCGACTAGCGGGCAACCAAGAGACCCAGTACTTC
few	TRBJ2-7	.	TRBV4-1	CASSQDVGRTYEQYF	TGCGCCAGCAGCCAAGATGTAGGCCGCACCTACGAGCAGTACTTC
.	TRBJ2-1	.	TRBV9	CASSVGTYPDLHEQFF	TGTGCCAGCAGCGTAGGGACCTACCCTGACCTCCATGAGCAGTTCTTC
.	TRBJ2-2	.	TRBV7-3	CASSLTAGSFTGELFF	TGTGCCAGCAGCTTAACGGCAGGGAGCTTCACCGGGGAGCTGTTTTTT
many	TRBJ2-1	TRBD1	TRBV29-1	CSVARTGAYNEQFF	TGCAGCGTTGCAAGGACAGGGGCCTACAATGAGCAGTTCTTC
few	TRBJ1-1	.	TRBV7-9	CASSQGFRNTEAFF	TGTGCCAGCAGCCAAGGGTTTAGGAACACTGAAGCTTTCTTT
few	TRBJ2-3	TRBD2	TRBV12-3/TRBV12-4	CASSRTSSPGTDTQYF	TGTGCCAGCAGCCGGACTAGTTCCCCGGGGACAGATACGCAGTATTTT
.	TRBJ1-1	.	TRBV4-1	CASTPERGNTEAFF	TGCGCCAGCACCCCTGAACGGGGGAACACTGAAGCTTTCTTT
few	TRBJ2-5	TRBD1	TRBV29-1	CSANPTGDETQYF	TGCAGCGCTAACCCGACAGGGGACGAGACCCAGTACTTC
.	TRBJ1-4	TRBD1	TRBV5-1	CASSLRQGVGGKLFF	TGCGCCAGCAGCTTACGACAGGGTGTAGGTGGAAAACTGTTTTTT
few	TRBJ1-5	.	TRBV25-1	CASSEYGGQPQHF	TGTGCCAGCAGTGAATACGGAGGTCAGCCCCAGCATTTT
.	TRBJ1-4	TRBD1	TRBV5-1	CASSSNTGGSEKLFF	TGCGCCAGCAGCTCGAATACAGGGGGCAGTGAAAAACTGTTTTTT